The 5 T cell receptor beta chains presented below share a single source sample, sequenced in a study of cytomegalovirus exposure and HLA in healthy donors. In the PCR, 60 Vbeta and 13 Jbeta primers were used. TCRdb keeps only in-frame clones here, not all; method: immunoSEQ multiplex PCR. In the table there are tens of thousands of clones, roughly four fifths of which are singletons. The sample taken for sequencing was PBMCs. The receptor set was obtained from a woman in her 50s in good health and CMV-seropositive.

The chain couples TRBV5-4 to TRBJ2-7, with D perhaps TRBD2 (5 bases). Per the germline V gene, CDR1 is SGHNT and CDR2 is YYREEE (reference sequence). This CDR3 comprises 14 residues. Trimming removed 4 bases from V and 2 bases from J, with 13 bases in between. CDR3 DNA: TGTGCCAGCAGCCCAGAGGGTGGAACCTACGAGCAGTACTTC. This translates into CASSPEGGTYEQYF. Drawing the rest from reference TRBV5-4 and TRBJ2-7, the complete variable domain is ETGVTQSPTHLIKTRGQQVTLRCSSQSGHNTVSWYQQALGQGPQFIFQYYREEENGRGNFPPRFSGLQFPNYSSELNVNALELDDSALYLCASSPEGGTYEQYFGPGTRLTVT.

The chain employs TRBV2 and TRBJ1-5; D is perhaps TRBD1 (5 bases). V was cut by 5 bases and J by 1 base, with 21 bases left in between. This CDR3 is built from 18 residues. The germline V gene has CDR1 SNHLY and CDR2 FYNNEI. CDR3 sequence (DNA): TGTGCCAGCAGTCTCGGTCCTCGGGGGGGGATGAGCAATCAGCCCCAGCATTTT. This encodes CASSLGPRGGMSNQPQHF.

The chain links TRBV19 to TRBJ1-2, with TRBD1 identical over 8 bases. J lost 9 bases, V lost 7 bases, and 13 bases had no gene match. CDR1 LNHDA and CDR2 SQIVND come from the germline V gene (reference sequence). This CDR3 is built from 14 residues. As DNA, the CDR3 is TGTGCCAGTACCGCTGGACAGGGTCTGAGCAGCTACACCTTC. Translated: CASTAGQGLSSYTF.

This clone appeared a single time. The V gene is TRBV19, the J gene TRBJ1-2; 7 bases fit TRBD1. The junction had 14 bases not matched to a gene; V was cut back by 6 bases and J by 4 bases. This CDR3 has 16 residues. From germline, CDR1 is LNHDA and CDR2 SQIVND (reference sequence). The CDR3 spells CASREGAFPLLYGYTF. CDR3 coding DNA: TGTGCCAGTAGGGAGGGGGCCTTCCCCTTACTCTATGGCTACACCTTC.

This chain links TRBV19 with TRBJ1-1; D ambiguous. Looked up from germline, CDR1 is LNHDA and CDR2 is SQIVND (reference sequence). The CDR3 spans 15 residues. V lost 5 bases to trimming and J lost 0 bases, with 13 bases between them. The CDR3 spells CASSESIPLNTEAFF. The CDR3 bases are TGTGCCAGTAGTGAGTCGATACCTCTGAACACTGAAGCTTTCTTT.